One sample yielded the 31 T cell receptor beta chains listed below, sequenced in a study of immune evolution from preneoplasia to lung adenocarcinoma. This table comes from immunoSEQ multiplex PCR, and its TCRdb copy is limited to in-frame clones, with some not included. The sample lists more than 25,000 clones; about 76% were seen once. The specimen sequenced was FFPE invasive lung adenocarcinoma tissue. These receptors all stem from a person in their sixties with invasive lung adenocarcinoma. Some clones in this sample may be carry-over from other donors' samples.

The chain's CDR3 is CSVVLVYAPSTDTQYF. DNA of the CDR3: TGCAGCGTTGTTCTCGTATATGCACCGAGCACAGATACGCAGTATTTT. This sequence joins TRBV29-1 and TRBJ2-3; D gene unclear. The V gene lost 4 bases and the J gene lost 0 bases, with 17 bases spanning the gap. Germline V lookup: CDR1 SQVTM, CDR2 ANQGSEA. The CDR3 is 16 residues long.

The chain joins TRBV30 to TRBJ1-4; no reliable D call. V dropped 0 bases and J dropped 10 bases, with 15 bases sitting between them. Germline values: CDR1 GTSNPN, CDR2 SVGIG (reference sequence). This CDR3 comprises 14 residues. The CDR3 sequence: CAWSVWTMEGKLFF. The CDR3 DNA reads as TGTGCCTGGAGTGTATGGACGATGGAGGGAAAACTGTTTTTT.

The J gene is TRBJ1-3, the V gene TRBV5-1, with D tentatively TRBD1 (6 bases). The CDR3 consists of 17 residues. Germline loops: CDR1 SGHRS, CDR2 YFSETQ. With 3 bases removed from V and 0 bases from J, the gap between germline ends came to 16 bases. Here the CDR3 DNA reads TGCGCCAGCAGCTCGGGTCCCGGACAGATCTCTGGAAACACCATATATTTT. Its translation is CASSSGPGQISGNTIYF.

The rearrangement links TRBV9 to TRBJ2-2; possibly TRBD2 for D (6 bases). The germline CDR1 and CDR2 sequences are SGDLS and YYNGEE. The CDR3 runs 14 residues. Trimming shortened V by 1 base and J by 6 bases, and 10 bases separated the two germline ends. The CDR3 sequence is CASSVQLAPGELFF. The DNA of the CDR3 is TGTGCCAGCAGCGTACAACTAGCTCCCGGGGAGCTGTTTTTT.

This chain joins TRBV13 and TRBJ1-2, with TRBD1 matching over 8 bases. In germline, CDR1 is PRHDT, CDR2 FYEKMQ (reference sequence). The CDR3 has 13 amino acids. The V gene end was trimmed by 6 bases and the J gene end by 4 bases; junction bases not matched to a gene: 4. The CDR3 is CASSIDRGYGYTF. CDR3 DNA sequence: TGTGCCAGCAGTATCGACAGGGGCTATGGCTACACCTTC.

This clone is medium-sized within its sample. V gene TRBV29-1 combines with J gene TRBJ2-7; D gene unclear. CDR3 length equals 13 residues. Germline CDR1 SQVTM, CDR2 ANQGSEA. The V end lost 5 bases, the J end lost 1 base, and 12 bases lay between the germline ends. CDR3 nucleotides: TGCAGCGTTTACTTCCGAGATTCCTACGAGCAGTACTTC. Translated, it gives CSVYFRDSYEQYF.

The CDR3 DNA reads as TGTGCCTGGCGACAGGGGAGGCTTCGGGAGCAGTACTTC. Protein product: CAWRQGRLREQYF. V usage is TRBV6-6 and J usage is TRBJ2-7; 8 positions agree with TRBD1. This CDR3 is 13 amino acids long. Trimming removed 11 bases from V and 7 bases from J; junction bases left unmatched: 13. CDR1 MNHNY and CDR2 SVGAGI come from the germline V gene (reference sequence).

This chain links TRBV11-2 with TRBJ2-2; no definite D call. V lost 3 bases, J lost 2 bases, and 10 bases lay in between. This CDR3 is built from 15 residues. Germline CDR1 reads SGHAT; CDR2 reads FQNNGV. CDR3 in amino acids: CASSLGSSNTGELFF. The CDR3, as DNA: TGTGCCAGCAGCTTGGGCTCGTCTAACACCGGGGAGCTGTTTTTT.

This clone occurred once. The chain combines TRBV11-2 with TRBJ2-7; 9 bases map to TRBD1. The CDR3 spans 16 residues. The germline gives CDR1 SGHAT, CDR2 FQNNGV. Trimming took 6 bases from V and 4 from J; bases not matched to a gene: 13. The CDR3 sequence: CASRPPRRDREYEQYF. The CDR3 nucleotides read TGTGCCAGCAGACCTCCCAGGAGGGACAGGGAATACGAGCAGTACTTC.

This chain connects TRBV30 to TRBJ2-7, with TRBD1 matching over 8 bases. V shed 4 bases and J 1 base; nucleotides not matched to a gene: 3. CDR3 length equals 13 residues. The germline CDR1 and CDR2 sequences are GTSNPN and SVGIG (reference sequence). DNA for the CDR3: TGTGCCTGGACGGGACAGGATTCCTACGAGCAGTACTTC. Translation gives CAWTGQDSYEQYF.

This chain joins TRBV6-7 and TRBJ1-1; D is unclear. Being an ORF, TRBV6-7 has a function that is uncertain. Trimming took off 3 bases at V and 1 base at J, with 15 bases between the two ends. The CDR3 is 16 amino acids. CDR3 sequence: CASSYSGPVKNTEAFF. Written as DNA, the CDR3 is TGTGCCAGCAGTTATTCCGGCCCGGTCAAGAACACTGAAGCTTTCTTT.

The J gene is TRBJ2-1, the V gene TRBV5-5; the D gene is possibly TRBD1 (6 bases). The CDR3 is 13 amino acids. Germline CDR1 is SGHKS and CDR2 is YYEKEE (reference sequence). Trimming pared 3 bases from V and 8 bases from J, leaving 12 bases between. CDR3 bases: TGTGCCAGCAGCTCACAGGGTCCGCATGAGCAGTTCTTC. It is translated as CASSSQGPHEQFF.

This chain uses TRBV11-3 with TRBJ2-2; TRBD1 is a possible D gene (6 bases). The CDR3 is 14 amino acids. V dropped 5 bases and J dropped 2 bases, with 9 bases sitting between them. Germline assignment: CDR1 SGHNT and CDR2 YENEEA. In DNA form, the CDR3 reads TGTGCCAGCAGCCCCAGGGGAAACACCGGGGAGCTGTTTTTT. Translation gives CASSPRGNTGELFF.

The CDR3 is CASSAPSGADEQYF. The CDR3 region has the DNA TGTGCCAGTAGTGCGCCCTCCGGGGCAGACGAGCAGTACTTC. V is TRBV19 and J is TRBJ2-7; either TRBD1 or TRBD2 may supply D (5 bases each). CDR3 length: 14 amino acids. With 5 bases removed from V and 5 bases from J, the gap between germline ends came to 16 bases. The germline CDR1 and CDR2 sequences are LNHDA and SQIVND (reference sequence).

The chain employs TRBV30 and TRBJ2-4; D not certain. The CDR3 length is 16 residues. Trimming took off 3 bases at V and 0 bases at J, with 15 bases between the two ends. Per germline, CDR1 GTSNPN and CDR2 SVGIG (reference sequence). CDR3 nucleotide sequence: TGTGCCTGGAGCCTACCCTTAGGATTAGCCAAAAACATTCAGTACTTC. Translated, it gives CAWSLPLGLAKNIQYF.

The chain joins TRBV6-5 to TRBJ1-1, with 9 bases matching TRBD1. From germline, CDR1 is MNHEY and CDR2 SVGAGI. With 6 bases clipped from V and 1 base from J, the junction kept 3 bases outside the gene matches. CDR3 length equals 14 residues. The CDR3 loop reads CASRGQGKNTEAFF. The CDR3 coding sequence is TGTGCCAGCAGAGGACAGGGGAAGAACACTGAAGCTTTCTTT.

Here the CDR3 DNA reads TGTGCCAGCAGCCCCACGACAGGGGAGGATGGCTACACCTTC. It is translated as CASSPTTGEDGYTF. The chain couples TRBV11-2 to TRBJ1-2, with 8 positions matching TRBD1. Germline CDR1 and CDR2: SGHAT and FQNNGV. The trim removed 5 bases at V and 6 bases at J, leaving 8 bases unmatched. The CDR3 extends over 14 amino acids. Full variable domain (rest looked up from reference TRBV11-2 and TRBJ1-2): EAGVAQSPRYKIIEKRQSVAFWCNPISGHATLYWYQQILGQGPKLLIQFQNNGVVDDSQLPKDRFSAERLKGVDSTLKIQPAKLEDSAVYLCASSPTTGEDGYTFGSGTRLTVV.

There are a few counts of this clone. The V and J genes are TRBV5-1 and TRBJ2-3, with D tentatively TRBD1 (6 bases). The ends were cut back, 2 bases at V and 0 bases at J, with 7 bases in the middle. CDR1 and CDR2 (germline): SGHRS, YFSETQ. The CDR3 totals 14 residues. The CDR3 sequence is CASSFDRSTDTQYF. The CDR3 DNA follows: TGCGCCAGCAGCTTCGACAGGAGCACAGATACGCAGTATTTT. The full variable domain, its missing parts supplied by reference TRBV5-1 and TRBJ2-3, is KAGVTQTPRYLIKTRGQQVTLSCSPISGHRSVSWYQQTPGQGLQFLFEYFSETQRNKGNFPGRFSGRQFSNSRSEMNVSTLELGDSALYLCASSFDRSTDTQYFGPGTRLTVL.

The rearrangement links TRBV6-5 to TRBJ2-5; D is unclear. V was trimmed by 0 bases and J by 2 bases, leaving 4 bases between them. Germline assignment: CDR1 MNHEY and CDR2 SVGAGI. The length of the CDR3 is 13 residues. The CDR3 is CASSYSIQETQYF. CDR3 bases: TGTGCCAGCAGTTACTCGATACAAGAGACCCAGTACTTC.

This clone was counted only a few times. The gene calls are TRBV10-2 and TRBJ2-7; TRBD2 might be the D (6 bases). V lost 6 bases, J lost 0 bases, and 12 bases lay in between. The CDR3 loop spans 14 amino acids. Per germline, CDR1 WSHSY and CDR2 SAAADI. CDR3 coding DNA: TGCGCCAGCAGGGGACTCGAGAGCTCCTACGAGCAGTACTTC. It yields the protein CASRGLESSYEQYF.

The chain uses TRBV28 and TRBJ1-5; perhaps TRBD1 as D (5 bases). Germline CDR1 reads MDHEN; CDR2 reads SYDVKM. Trimming pared 3 bases from V and 4 bases from J, leaving 19 bases between. The CDR3 has 17 residues. The chain's CDR3 is CASSFVRVRRGNQPQHF. CDR3 in DNA: TGTGCCAGCAGTTTTGTTAGAGTCCGCCGGGGGAATCAGCCCCAGCATTTT.

The rearrangement uses TRBV7-9 and TRBJ2-5; D is undetermined. The CDR3 length is 9 residues. The germline V gene has CDR1 SEHNR and CDR2 FQNEAQ (reference sequence). With 7 bases removed from V and 7 bases from J, the gap between germline ends came to 4 bases. CDR3: CASNGTQYF. CDR3 coding DNA: TGTGCCAGCAATGGGACCCAGTACTTC.

The gene calls are TRBV7-8 and TRBJ1-2; D not certain. CDR1 and CDR2 from the germline V gene are SGHVS and FQNEAQ. Trimming took 0 bases from V and 14 from J, leaving 10 bases between them. The CDR3 has 11 amino acids. CDR3 in amino acids: CASSLAGSETF. CDR3 in DNA: TGTGCCAGCAGCTTAGCAGGGTCAGAGACCTTC.

The gene calls are TRBV10-3 and TRBJ2-2; 7 nucleotides line up with TRBD2. Germline values: CDR1 ENHRY, CDR2 SYGVKD. V shed 2 bases, J shed 9 bases, and the junction held 6 bases outside the gene matches. This CDR3 contains 14 residues. Here the CDR3 DNA reads TGTGCCATCAGTGAGGGACTAGGCGACCGGGAGCTGTTTTTT. Translating it yields CAISEGLGDRELFF.

There are a few counts of this clone. V is TRBV28 and J is TRBJ1-4; 10 bases match TRBD1. The CDR3 is 14 residues long. Germline CDR1 reads MDHEN; CDR2 reads SYDVKM. The V segment lost 7 bases and the J segment 6 bases; nucleotides outside the gene matches: 5. CDR3 DNA sequence: TGTGCCAGCACCCGAGACAGGGGGCATGAAAAACTGTTTTTT. Protein product: CASTRDRGHEKLFF.

This sequence joins TRBV7-9 and TRBJ1-5, with D possibly matching TRBD1 (6 bases). Germline assignment: CDR1 SEHNR and CDR2 FQNEAQ (reference sequence). The CDR3 consists of 14 residues. Trimming left V 2 bases short and J 2 bases short, with 7 bases between. This CDR3 is CASSLSGGNQPQHF. CDR3 coding DNA: TGTGCCAGCAGCTTATCAGGGGGCAATCAGCCCCAGCATTTT.

V gene TRBV7-9 combines with J gene TRBJ2-2, with D possibly matching TRBD1 (8 bases). Per the germline V gene, CDR1 is SEHNR and CDR2 is FQNEAQ (reference sequence). This CDR3 has 16 residues. V gave up 6 bases and J gave up 0 bases, with 14 bases separating them. In DNA form, the CDR3 reads TGTGCCAGCAGACCGGGGGGACAGGCGAACACCGGGGAGCTGTTTTTT. Its translation: CASRPGGQANTGELFF.

The chain uses TRBV5-1 and TRBJ2-3, with 11 bases matching TRBD2. The ends lost 0 bases at V and 0 bases at J; junction bases unmatched: 0. Germline V lookup: CDR1 SGHRS, CDR2 YFSETQ. The CDR3 runs to 16 residues. The CDR3 is CASSLGTSGSTDTQYF. The DNA of the CDR3 is TGCGCCAGCAGCTTGGGGACTAGCGGGAGCACAGATACGCAGTATTTT.

The rearrangement joins TRBV5-1 to TRBJ1-1, with TRBD1 matching over 8 bases. The germline V gene encodes CDR1 SGHRS and CDR2 YFSETQ. The CDR3 is 16 amino acids. Trimming at V came to 0 bases and at J to 1 base, leaving 5 bases not matched to a gene. The CDR3, as DNA: TGCGCCAGCAGCTTGGTCACCGGGACAGGGAACACTGAAGCTTTCTTT. Translated: CASSLVTGTGNTEAFF. Based on the CDR3 plus reference TRBV5-1 and TRBJ1-1, the full variable domain is KAGVTQTPRYLIKTRGQQVTLSCSPISGHRSVSWYQQTPGQGLQFLFEYFSETQRNKGNFPGRFSGRQFSNSRSEMNVSTLELGDSALYLCASSLVTGTGNTEAFFGQGTRLTVV.

This sequence joins TRBV28 and TRBJ1-1; D call uncertain. Germline-derived CDR1 and CDR2 are MDHEN and SYDVKM. Trimming pared 6 bases from V and 3 bases from J, leaving 8 bases between. The CDR3 runs to 12 residues. Here the CDR3 DNA reads TGTGCCAGCAGAACAGTAGACACTGAAGCTTTCTTT. It translates to CASRTVDTEAFF.

The CDR3 DNA follows: TGCGCCAGCAGCAACCGGGACAGGGACTCGAACACTGAAGCTTTCTTT. The encoded protein is CASSNRDRDSNTEAFF. The chain has TRBV5-1 and TRBJ1-1, with 9 nucleotides matching TRBD1. V trimming: 4 bases; J trimming: 1 base; junction bases outside the gene matches: 8. The CDR3 is 16 amino acids. Germline CDR1 reads SGHRS; CDR2 reads YFSETQ. The full variable domain, with the rest looked up from reference TRBV5-1 and TRBJ1-1, is KAGVTQTPRYLIKTRGQQVTLSCSPISGHRSVSWYQQTPGQGLQFLFEYFSETQRNKGNFPGRFSGRQFSNSRSEMNVSTLELGDSALYLCASSNRDRDSNTEAFFGQGTRLTVV.